The source of this T cell receptor (beta chain) is a study of cytomegalovirus exposure and HLA in healthy donors. Points from the study as a whole: The productive fraction for most TCR beta V segments was about 87% or about 30% in an earlier analysis.

In the case of this clone: Antigen unknown.

Vbeta (60) and Jbeta (13) primers were used in the PCR. In the source study's methods: An analysis performed later counted about 80 million unique TCR beta chains (roughly 11 million of them shared). Clones were sequenced by immunoSEQ multiplex PCR, and TCRdb holds only the in-frame ones, with some missing. For V, J and clone size, that table is used; D and trimming come from the DNA. The table includes 200,000 to 250,000 clones, almost 80% detected once. The CDR3 has 14 amino acids. Germline lookup yields CDR1 SNHLY and CDR2 FYNNEI. V lost 7 bases to trimming and J lost 0 bases, with 13 bases between them.

The chain is built from TRBV2 and TRBJ2-7, with a weak D call TRBD2 (6 bases). The receptor comes from a male donor in good health and CMV-seronegative. The material sequenced was PBMCs. CDR3 nucleotide sequence: TGTGCCAGCACCTCCAACGGGGGCTCCTACGAGCAGTACTTC. Translated: CASTSNGGSYEQYF.